This record concerns one T cell receptor (beta chain) sequence. Its antigen is unknown. These data come from a study of T cell responses to AZD1222 COVID-19 vaccine. Overall study results and limits: Targeting of unmutated variant regions was reportedly seen in nearly half of spike-specific TCRs. The donors showed a predominance of white British ancestry and of females, with possible underestimation of clonal diversity. When two AZD1222 doses had been given, Spike-specific TCR breadth and depth rose. Seropositivity was recorded at baseline in only a handful of AZD1222 recipients.

Libraries were prepared by immunoSEQ multiplex PCR; TCRdb keeps only in-frame clonotypes and omits some of them. The sample yields some 70,000 clones, 80% seen once. The source material was peripheral blood, sampled 28 days after the second AZD1222 dose. The receptor comes from an adult who received the AZD1222 COVID-19 vaccine.

In DNA form, the CDR3 reads TGTGCCAGCAGTTCCCATCAGGGTAACTATGGCTACACCTTC. Encoded protein: CASSSHQGNYGYTF. This chain uses TRBV6-2 or TRBV6-3 with TRBJ1-2, with D possibly TRBD1 on 5 matching bases. The length of the CDR3 is 14 residues. The germline V gene encodes CDR1 MNHEY and CDR2 SVGEGT. Trimming removed 4 bases at V and 1 base at J, with 10 bases between.